A selection of T cell receptor beta chains follows, all from one sample in a study of T cell responses to AZD1222 COVID-19 vaccine. Generated by immunoSEQ multiplex PCR, the TCRdb table keeps only in-frame clones and is missing some. The sample yields over 100,000 clones, around 91% seen once. Sequencing used peripheral blood, obtained on day 0 of AZD1222 vaccination. The receptors originated from an adult in good health. Both conserved end residues are part of each CDR3. Each record gives: V gene, J gene, D gene, clone size, CDR3 length, CDR3 DNA, CDR3 protein. A D gene is named only where the DNA matches it firmly. The size of a clone is reported for some rows only, either as once, few or many, or as a class for expanded clones.

v_call: TRBV20-1
j_call: TRBJ1-2
d_call: NA
clone_size: NA
cdr3_length: 11
cdr3_nt: TGCAGTGCTAGGGGTGGCCATGGCTACACCTTC
cdr3_aa: CSARGGHGYTF

v_call: TRBV4-2
j_call: TRBJ2-7
d_call: NA
clone_size: NA
cdr3_length: 17
cdr3_nt: TGTGCCAGCAGCCCCCTAGGACTACCCGCCCCCTCCTACGAGCAGTACTTC
cdr3_aa: CASSPLGLPAPSYEQYF

v_call: TRBV11-2
j_call: TRBJ2-2
d_call: TRBD1
clone_size: NA
cdr3_length: 18
cdr3_nt: TGTGCCAGCAGCTTAATCTTGCCGGGACAGGGGAGGTCCGGGGAGCTGTTTTTT
cdr3_aa: CASSLILPGQGRSGELFF

v_call: TRBV27
j_call: TRBJ1-1
d_call: NA
clone_size: NA
cdr3_length: 15
cdr3_nt: TGTGCCAGCAGCCCCGGAGTGAATAGGGCCACTGAAGCTTTCTTT
cdr3_aa: CASSPGVNRATEAFF

v_call: TRBV6-2/TRBV6-3
j_call: TRBJ1-1
d_call: NA
clone_size: NA
cdr3_length: 19
cdr3_nt: TGTGCCAGCAGTTACTCTAGGCTGCTTCTACAGGGTAGGAACACTGAAGCTTTCTTT
cdr3_aa: CASSYSRLLLQGRNTEAFF

v_call: TRBV27
j_call: TRBJ2-4
d_call: TRBD1
clone_size: NA
cdr3_length: 14
cdr3_nt: TGTGCCAGCAGATCGAGGACAGGGGAAAACATTCAGTACTTC
cdr3_aa: CASRSRTGENIQYF

v_call: TRBV3-1/TRBV3-2
j_call: TRBJ2-1
d_call: TRBD2
clone_size: NA
cdr3_length: 17
cdr3_nt: TGTGCCAGCACCCTACTAGCGGGGGGAGGTTCGGTGAATGAGCAGTTCTTC
cdr3_aa: CASTLLAGGGSVNEQFF

v_call: TRBV7-3
j_call: TRBJ2-3
d_call: TRBD2
clone_size: NA
cdr3_length: 17
cdr3_nt: TGTGCCAGCAGCTTAAGGTTAGCGGGAGCTGGCACAGATACGCAGTATTTT
cdr3_aa: CASSLRLAGAGTDTQYF

v_call: TRBV5-4
j_call: TRBJ1-1
d_call: NA
clone_size: once
cdr3_length: 14
cdr3_nt: TGTGCCAGCAGCTTATGGGGGCCGTTCACTGAAGCTTTCTTT
cdr3_aa: CASSLWGPFTEAFF

v_call: TRBV3-1/TRBV3-2
j_call: TRBJ2-4
d_call: NA
clone_size: NA
cdr3_length: 18
cdr3_nt: TGTGCCAGCAGCCAAGGCGGCGGCATAGTACTAGCCAAAAACATTCAGTACTTC
cdr3_aa: CASSQGGGIVLAKNIQYF

v_call: TRBV25-1
j_call: TRBJ2-5
d_call: NA
clone_size: NA
cdr3_length: 13
cdr3_nt: TGTGCCAGCAGTGAGGCCCCCCTGGGGTCCCAGTACTTC
cdr3_aa: CASSEAPLGSQYF

v_call: TRBV6-5
j_call: TRBJ2-7
d_call: NA
clone_size: NA
cdr3_length: 14
cdr3_nt: TGTGCCAGCAGTTACTCAGAGGGGACCTACGAGCAGTACTTC
cdr3_aa: CASSYSEGTYEQYF

v_call: TRBV19
j_call: TRBJ1-5
d_call: NA
clone_size: NA
cdr3_length: 15
cdr3_nt: TGTGCCAGTAGTATACTTCACCTTAGCAATCAGCCCCAGCATTTT
cdr3_aa: CASSILHLSNQPQHF

v_call: TRBV5-6
j_call: TRBJ2-2
d_call: TRBD2
clone_size: once
cdr3_length: 15
cdr3_nt: TGTGCCAGCGCTCAGCTAGCGGGAGAGTCCGGGGAGCTGTTTTTT
cdr3_aa: CASAQLAGESGELFF

v_call: TRBV5-1
j_call: TRBJ1-2
d_call: TRBD1
clone_size: NA
cdr3_length: 13
cdr3_nt: TGCGCCAGCAGCCTGGACAGGAGCTATGGCTACACCTTC
cdr3_aa: CASSLDRSYGYTF

v_call: TRBV9
j_call: TRBJ1-3
d_call: NA
clone_size: NA
cdr3_length: 14
cdr3_nt: TGTGCCAGCAGCCCCCGTAACTCTGGAAACACCATATATTTT
cdr3_aa: CASSPRNSGNTIYF

v_call: TRBV10-3
j_call: TRBJ1-5
d_call: TRBD1
clone_size: once
cdr3_length: 15
cdr3_nt: TGTGCTTCCGGCCGGGGACAGAATAGCAATCAGCCCCAGCATTTT
cdr3_aa: CASGRGQNSNQPQHF

v_call: TRBV5-4
j_call: TRBJ1-1
d_call: NA
clone_size: NA
cdr3_length: 15
cdr3_nt: TGTGCCAGCAGCCCGGACAGTATAAGGGCTAATGAAGCTTTCTTT
cdr3_aa: CASSPDSIRANEAFF